Listed here are 29 T cell receptor beta chains from one sample, sequenced in a study of blood T cell repertoires in COVID-19. TCRdb's copy holds only in-frame clones and misses some; the assay was immunoSEQ multiplex PCR. The sample carries around 200,000 clones, 80% to 85% recorded once. What was sequenced was peripheral blood. The origin of the receptors is a woman aged 40 to 55 with COVID-19, enrolled during active disease.

J is TRBJ2-5 and V is TRBV29-1; D gene ambiguous. This CDR3 has 11 amino acids. The V end was cut by 5 bases, the J end by 5 bases, with 9 bases between. Germline V gives CDR1 SQVTM, CDR2 ANQGSEA. The DNA for the CDR3 is TGCAGCGTTTACGGAGTGGAGACCCAGTACTTC. This gives the protein CSVYGVETQYF.

In its sample, this clone was seen a few times. CDR3 residues: CASSLRANTEAFF. The CDR3 coding sequence is TGTGCCAGCAGCCTGCGGGCTAACACTGAAGCTTTCTTT. The chain is built from TRBV3-1 (or the pseudogene TRBV3-2) and TRBJ1-1; no clear D. This CDR3 has 13 amino acids. V was trimmed by 4 bases and J by 2 bases, leaving 8 bases between them. Germline V gene sequence: CDR1 LGHDT, CDR2 YNNKEL (reference sequence).

This chain connects TRBV6-4 to TRBJ2-2, with TRBD2 identical over 11 bases. The CDR3 is 15 amino acids. Germline V gene data show CDR1 as MRHNA and CDR2 as SNTAGT. V gave up 6 bases and J gave up 3 bases; unmatched junction bases: 3. The CDR3 DNA reads TGTGCCAGCAGCGAACTAGCGGGGGACACCGGGGAGCTGTTTTTT. Its translation: CASSELAGDTGELFF.

The chain joins TRBV9 to TRBJ1-2; tentatively, D is TRBD1 (6 bases). Trimming pared 3 bases from V and 5 bases from J, leaving 17 bases between. This CDR3 has 15 amino acids. CDR1 and CDR2 (germline): SGDLS, YYNGEE. CDR3: CASSAYRDWVYGYTF. The CDR3, as DNA: TGTGCCAGCAGCGCCTACAGGGATTGGGTGTATGGCTACACCTTC.

The rearrangement joins TRBV19 to TRBJ1-3; 8 bases are a match to TRBD1. This CDR3 is 15 amino acids long. V lost 3 bases to trimming and J lost 7 bases; unmatched junction nucleotides: 8. Germline V gene sequence: CDR1 LNHDA, CDR2 SQIVND (reference sequence). CDR3 DNA sequence: TGTGCCAGTAGTATCCCGGACAGGGTATGGAACACCATATATTTT. Protein product: CASSIPDRVWNTIYF.

The chain recombines TRBV12-3 or TRBV12-4 with TRBJ2-1; D is perhaps TRBD2 (5 bases). Between the trimmed V and J ends, which lost 9 bases and 6 bases, there was a span of 15 bases. CDR3 size: 13 residues. The CDR3, as DNA: TGTGCCAGATCCTCGCTAGCAGGCAATGAGCAGTTCTTC. The encoded protein is CARSSLAGNEQFF.

The chain carries TRBV29-1 and TRBJ2-5; D may be TRBD1 (6 bases). V lost 6 bases and J 13 bases, leaving 24 bases between the germline ends. Germline V gene data show CDR1 as SQVTM and CDR2 as ANQGSEA. This CDR3 is built from 13 residues. The chain's CDR3 is CSVLWGQAAGSYF. In DNA form, the CDR3 reads TGCAGCGTCCTATGGGGGCAGGCAGCCGGATCGTACTTC.

This clone was seen a single time. This chain uses TRBV12-3 or TRBV12-4 with TRBJ2-7, with D possibly matching TRBD2 (5 bases). V was clipped by 4 bases and J by 2 bases, with 6 bases between them. This CDR3 is 12 amino acids long. The CDR3 DNA sequence: TGTGCCAGCAGTTCCGGGGCCTACGAGCAGTACTTC. It translates to CASSSGAYEQYF.

V and J are TRBV10-3 and TRBJ1-2, with TRBD1 matching 8 bases. The CDR3 spans 13 residues. V dropped 6 bases and J dropped 7; count of bases not matched to a gene: 7. Germline V gene sequence: CDR1 ENHRY, CDR2 SYGVKD. The CDR3 spells CAISGGTGFGYTF. In DNA form, the CDR3 reads TGTGCCATCAGCGGGGGGACAGGTTTTGGCTACACCTTC.

The chain has TRBV11-2 and TRBJ2-1; D unresolved. V was cut by 0 bases and J by 14 bases, with 11 bases left in between. There are 12 residues in the CDR3. Germline assignment: CDR1 SGHAT and CDR2 FQNNGV. The CDR3 loop is CASSLDSSWKFF. In DNA, the CDR3 is TGTGCCAGCAGCTTAGATTCTAGTTGGAAGTTCTTC.

The rearrangement uses TRBV19 and TRBJ2-3, with D possibly matching TRBD2 (6 bases). Trimming pared 10 bases from V and 2 bases from J, leaving 16 bases between. This CDR3 comprises 14 residues. Germline V gene data show CDR1 as LNHDA and CDR2 as SQIVND (reference sequence). The CDR3 region has the DNA TGTGCCACGCTCTCGGGAGTCCTCACAGATACGCAGTATTTT. Its protein is CATLSGVLTDTQYF.

The V call is TRBV10-3, the J call TRBJ2-7; tentatively, D is TRBD2 (6 bases). This CDR3 contains 16 residues. The V gene lost 3 bases and the J gene lost 3 bases, with 18 bases spanning the gap. CDR1 is ENHRY, CDR2 SYGVKD, per germline. The CDR3 DNA is TGTGCCATCAGTGAAAAAACCCGGGAGCCTATCTACGAGCAGTACTTC. Its translation: CAISEKTREPIYEQYF.

This chain links TRBV6-1 with TRBJ2-1, with D possibly TRBD2 on 6 matching bases. The V end was cut by 4 bases, the J end by 2 bases, with 15 bases between. CDR3 size: 16 residues. From germline, CDR1 is MNHNS and CDR2 SASEGT. CDR3: CASSGLEWTPYNEQFF. The CDR3 DNA is TGTGCCAGCAGTGGACTAGAGTGGACCCCCTACAATGAGCAGTTCTTC.

V is TRBV28 and J is TRBJ1-1; D might be TRBD1 (6 bases). Germline V gives CDR1 MDHEN, CDR2 SYDVKM. The CDR3 sequence is 14 residues long. Trimming took off 6 bases at V and 3 bases at J, with 14 bases between the two ends. The CDR3 coding sequence is TGTGCCAGCAGAATCCTACCAGGGGACACTGAAGCTTTCTTT. This codes for CASRILPGDTEAFF.

This clone turned up a few times. The chain couples TRBV27 to TRBJ2-7; TRBD2 aligns across 8 bases. Trimming took 1 base from V and 3 from J; bases not matched to a gene: 2. Per germline, CDR1 MNHEY and CDR2 SMNVEV (reference sequence). The CDR3 consists of 14 residues. CDR3 region: CASSLFGTSYEQYF. CDR3 DNA: TGTGCCAGCAGTTTATTTGGGACTAGCTACGAGCAGTACTTC.

The V and J genes are TRBV13 and TRBJ2-3; 11 nucleotides line up with TRBD1. CDR1 is PRHDT and CDR2 is FYEKMQ in the germline V gene (reference sequence). The CDR3 covers 19 residues. Unmatched junction bases numbered 11, after V lost 1 base and J lost 2 bases. Written as DNA, the CDR3 is TGTGCCAGCAGCTTAGTGATCCATCGGGGACAGGGGGACACAGATACGCAGTATTTT. Amino acids: CASSLVIHRGQGDTDTQYF.

The sample holds one count of this clone. V usage is TRBV7-2 and J usage is TRBJ2-7, with a weak D call TRBD2 (6 bases). The germline CDR1 and CDR2 sequences are SGHTA and FQGNSA. The CDR3 sequence is 14 residues long. V was trimmed by 0 bases and J by 1 base, leaving 7 bases between them. CDR3 DNA: TGTGCCAGCAGCTTAGCGGGGACTTCCTACGAGCAGTACTTC. It translates to CASSLAGTSYEQYF.

The chain has TRBV19 and TRBJ1-1; TRBD1 aligns across 7 bases. V dropped 3 bases and J dropped 3; count of bases not matched to a gene: 1. The CDR3 extends over 13 amino acids. CDR1 and CDR2 (germline): LNHDA, SQIVND (reference sequence). The CDR3 DNA follows: TGTGCCAGTAGTATGGGACAGCACACTGAAGCTTTCTTT. It codes for CASSMGQHTEAFF.

V gene TRBV2 combines with J gene TRBJ1-6; D gene unclear. Trimming stripped 1 base from V and 10 bases from J, with 2 bases between. Germline V CDR1 and CDR2: SNHLY, FYNNEI. The CDR3 totals 11 residues. CDR3 protein: CASSEVSPLHF. The CDR3 DNA sequence: TGTGCCAGCAGTGAAGTATCACCCCTCCACTTT.

The chain has TRBV10-1 and TRBJ1-6, with D unclear. The V end was cut by 8 bases, the J end by 7 bases, with 12 bases between. The CDR3 has 13 residues. Germline CDR1 WNHNN, CDR2 SYGVQD (reference sequence). CDR3 residues: CASGGIKNSPLHF. The CDR3 DNA is TGCGCCAGCGGAGGGATTAAAAATTCACCCCTCCACTTT.

The V and J genes are TRBV12-5 and TRBJ1-1; TRBD1 matches at 7 bases. V was clipped by 0 bases and J by 2 bases; unmatched bases: 6. There are 16 residues in the CDR3. Germline lookup yields CDR1 LGHNT and CDR2 FRNRAP. The CDR3 is CASGLVLGQANTEAFF. For the CDR3, the DNA is TGTGCTAGTGGTTTGGTACTAGGACAGGCAAACACTGAAGCTTTCTTT.

Only one count was recorded for this clone. DNA for the CDR3: TGTGCCAGCAGCTTGGTAACGGTTGGCTACACCTTC. Its translation is CASSLVTVGYTF. The genes are TRBV5-4 and TRBJ1-2, with no clear D. The CDR3 is 12 residues long. Germline V CDR1 and CDR2: SGHNT, YYREEE (reference sequence). Trimming pared 0 bases from V and 7 bases from J, leaving 7 bases between.

The gene calls are TRBV9 and TRBJ2-3; 14 bases align to TRBD2. V dropped 3 bases and J dropped 4; count of bases not matched to a gene: 7. The CDR3 contains 17 residues. The germline CDR1 and CDR2 sequences are SGDLS and YYNGEE. This chain's CDR3 is CASSETSGGVRADTQYF. For the CDR3, the DNA is TGTGCCAGCAGCGAGACTAGCGGGGGGGTGAGGGCAGATACGCAGTATTTT.

The rearrangement joins TRBV7-9 to TRBJ1-2, with 8 bases lining up with TRBD1. CDR1 and CDR2 from the germline V gene are SEHNR and FQNEAQ (reference sequence). This CDR3 region has 14 residues. V dropped 5 bases and J dropped 0; count of bases not matched to a gene: 2. The CDR3 DNA is TGTGCCAGCAGCGGGACAGGACCTAACTATGGCTACACCTTC. Translated, it gives CASSGTGPNYGYTF.

This chain uses TRBV28 with TRBJ2-3, with D maybe TRBD1 (6 bases). CDR1 is MDHEN, CDR2 SYDVKM, per germline. CDR3 length: 19 residues. Trimming took 3 bases from V and 1 from J, leaving 23 bases between them. The CDR3 DNA is TGTGCCAGCAGTTTTTCGACCGCGTTACAGGGAATGGGCACAGATACGCAGTATTTT. It specifies CASSFSTALQGMGTDTQYF.

The chain joins TRBV5-4 to TRBJ2-5, with 12 bases that match TRBD2. From germline, CDR1 is SGHNT and CDR2 YYREEE (reference sequence). V was clipped by 4 bases and J by 5 bases; unmatched bases: 12. This CDR3 has 17 residues. The CDR3 spells CASSLTHLAGGWETQYF. The CDR3 DNA sequence: TGTGCCAGCAGCCTCACCCACCTAGCGGGAGGGTGGGAGACCCAGTACTTC.

This clone showed up just once. The chain has TRBV10-3 and TRBJ1-1; D remains ambiguous. This CDR3 spans 12 amino acids. Germline-derived CDR1 and CDR2 are ENHRY and SYGVKD. The V end was cut by 10 bases, the J end by 9 bases, with 18 bases between. The CDR3 region is CATRQEGTKAFF. Here the CDR3 DNA reads TGTGCCACCAGGCAGGAAGGCACGAAAGCTTTCTTT.

The CDR3 DNA reads as TGTGCCAGCAGTTTCAACCCGACAGGGGGAAGGCAAGAGACCCAGTACTTC. As protein: CASSFNPTGGRQETQYF. The V call is TRBV6-2 or TRBV6-3, the J call TRBJ2-5; 9 positions agree with TRBD1. Trimming cost V 4 bases and J 2 bases; bases outside gene matches: 11. There are 17 residues in the CDR3. Germline CDR1 reads MNHEY; CDR2 reads SVGEGT.

This clone was counted only a few times. This rearrangement joins TRBV5-1 to TRBJ1-2; no definite D call. CDR1 is SGHRS and CDR2 is YFSETQ in the germline V gene. This CDR3 is built from 13 residues. Trimming cost V 0 bases and J 9 bases, with 12 bases left between them. The DNA for the CDR3 is TGCGCCAGCAGCTTGGAACCAGATCCGAGCTACACCTTC. This sequence encodes CASSLEPDPSYTF.